The source of this T cell receptor beta chain is a study of T cell responses to AZD1222 COVID-19 vaccine. Across the study: Recipients boosted at about 4 weeks or about 12 weeks are pooled.

Clones were read by immunoSEQ multiplex PCR, and TCRdb kept only the in-frame ones, dropping some. The sample records roughly 71,000 clones, roughly 85% being singletons. With 6 bases removed from V and 0 bases from J, the gap between germline ends came to 9 bases. From germline, CDR1 is WNHNN and CDR2 SYGVQD (reference sequence). CDR3 length equals 13 residues. Concerning this clone: Its target is not known.

Study results and caveats: The study found Spike-specific TCR breadth and depth rose after two AZD1222 doses. Reportedly, nearly half of unique spike TCRs recognized epitopes outside B.1.351/B.1.1.7 mutations. Among the donors, most were white British and more were female, and clonal diversity was possibly underestimated.

The receptor was isolated from an adult in good health. Specimen: peripheral blood, collected on day 0 of AZD1222 vaccination. The chain combines TRBV10-1 with TRBJ2-7, with a possible D match to TRBD2 (5 bases). The CDR3 is CASRGVVSYEQYF. In nucleotides, the CDR3 is TGCGCCAGCAGGGGAGTGGTCTCCTACGAGCAGTACTTC.